This is a list of T cell receptor beta chains from one sample in a study of cytomegalovirus exposure and HLA in healthy donors. Clones were sequenced by immunoSEQ multiplex PCR, and TCRdb holds only the in-frame ones, with some missing. The sample lists some 170,000 clones; 65% to 75% were seen once. The sample comprised PBMCs. All receptors come from a human donor in good health. Each CDR3 is given with its conserved first and last residue. A D gene is named only where the DNA matches it firmly. Clone size appears in some rows only: once, few, many, or a class for an expanded clone.

clone_size j_call v_call d_call cdr3_aa cdr3_nt
. TRBJ2-7 TRBV27 TRBD2 CASSFGGEYEQYF TGTGCCAGCAGTTTCGGGGGGGAGTACGAGCAGTACTTC
. TRBJ2-1 TRBV27 . CASSFGGKEQFF TGTGCCAGCAGTTTTGGGGGCAAGGAGCAGTTCTTC
. TRBJ2-7 TRBV5-1 TRBD1 CASSFPQGDEQYF TGCGCCAGCAGCTTCCCTCAGGGGGACGAGCAGTACTTC
few TRBJ1-6 TRBV7-6 . CASSLSGDSPLHF TGTGCCAGCAGCTTATCTGGAGATTCACCCCTCCACTTT
. TRBJ1-2 TRBV29-1 TRBD1 CSVYRGYSSGYTF TGCAGCGTCTACAGGGGGTATTCGTCTGGCTACACCTTC
. TRBJ2-7 TRBV2 . CASSSSSDYEQYF TGTGCCAGCAGTTCGAGTAGCGACTATGAGCAGTACTTC
. TRBJ2-3 TRBV2 TRBD2 CASSRGGSTDTQYF TGTGCCAGCAGCCGCGGGGGTAGCACAGATACGCAGTATTTT
. TRBJ2-7 TRBV5-1 . CASSLLGANYEQYF TGCGCCAGCAGCTTGTTGGGGGCGAACTACGAGCAGTACTTC
few TRBJ1-5 TRBV19 TRBD1 CASSIVEGQSEHF TGTGCCAGTAGTATAGTTGAGGGACAGTCGGAACATTTT
. TRBJ2-5 TRBV7-2 . CASSPLTRGETQYF TGTGCCAGCAGCCCATTGACTAGGGGAGAGACCCAGTACTTC
. TRBJ2-2 TRBV11-3 . CASSLGGSGELFF TGTGCCAGCAGCCTTGGGGGGTCCGGGGAGCTGTTTTTT
. TRBJ1-2 TRBV6-6 . CASTPSGGTSYGYTF TGTGCCAGCACCCCCAGTGGAGGAACTTCCTATGGCTACACCTTC
. TRBJ2-1 TRBV7-3 TRBD2 CASSLTAAGGLNEQFF TGTGCCAGCAGCTTAACTGCAGCGGGGGGCCTAAATGAGCAGTTCTTC
. TRBJ2-7 TRBV5-6 TRBD1 CASSRQGLYEQYF TGTGCCAGCAGCCGACAGGGTTTATACGAGCAGTACTTC
. TRBJ2-2 TRBV11-3 . CASSERGSSDTGELFF TGTGCCAGCAGTGAAAGGGGGAGCAGTGACACCGGGGAGCTGTTTTTT
. TRBJ2-3 TRBV5-1 . CASNRLSVQTDTQYF TGCGCCAGCAACCGTCTGTCAGTACAAACAGATACGCAGTATTTT
. TRBJ1-4 TRBV5-6 . CASSLLGGRATNEKLFF TGTGCCAGCAGCCTCCTCGGGGGGAGGGCAACTAATGAAAAACTGTTTTTT
. TRBJ2-7 TRBV14 TRBD2 CASSPGGRDYEQYF TGTGCCAGCAGCCCCGGGGGGAGGGACTACGAGCAGTACTTC
few TRBJ1-4 TRBV5-1 . CASSREGTEKLFF TGCGCCAGCAGCAGGGAAGGGACAGAAAAACTGTTTTTT
. TRBJ1-4 TRBV7-9 . CSSSLARETRGEKLFF TGTTCCAGCAGCTTAGCGCGCGAGACGCGGGGTGAAAAACTGTTTTTT
. TRBJ1-1 TRBV5-1 TRBD1 CASSLGQGANTEAFF TGCGCCAGCAGCCTAGGACAGGGTGCGAACACTGAAGCTTTCTTT
. TRBJ1-5 TRBV7-8 TRBD1 CASSLANRGLGNQPQHF TGTGCCAGCAGCTTGGCAAACAGGGGGCTGGGCAATCAGCCCCAGCATTTT
. TRBJ2-7 TRBV19 TRBD1 CASGTGVYDEQYF TGTGCCAGTGGCACAGGGGTTTACGACGAGCAGTACTTC
few TRBJ2-1 TRBV7-3 TRBD1 CASSGRDRGYNEQFF TGTGCCAGCAGCGGCCGGGACAGGGGGTACAATGAGCAGTTCTTC
. TRBJ1-5 TRBV6-6 . CASSSPDSYSNQPQHF TGTGCCAGCAGTTCCCCCGACAGCTATAGCAATCAGCCCCAGCATTTT
. TRBJ1-1 TRBV7-3 TRBD1 CASSLGDRVGTEAFF TGTGCCAGCAGCTTGGGGGACAGGGTGGGCACTGAAGCTTTCTTT
. TRBJ2-7 TRBV7-9 TRBD1 CSSSPKMGQDYYEQYF TGTTCCAGCAGCCCAAAAATGGGACAGGACTACTACGAGCAGTACTTC
. TRBJ1-6 TRBV19 . CASSGAGRDLSPLHF TGTGCCAGTAGTGGCGCGGGGAGGGACTTATCACCCCTCCACTTT
. TRBJ2-1 TRBV19 . CASSPLSRAEQFF TGTGCCAGTAGTCCCTTGAGCAGGGCCGAGCAGTTCTTC
. TRBJ2-3 TRBV6-4 . CASSDSAKDTQYF TGTGCCAGCAGTGACTCGGCAAAAGATACGCAGTATTTT
. TRBJ1-2 TRBV6-4 . CASSDPVRRGYGYTF TGTGCCAGCAGTGACCCGGTCAGAAGAGGGTATGGCTACACCTTC